These 13 T cell receptor beta chains came from one sample sequenced in a study of blood T cell repertoires in COVID-19 (dated by TCRdb to 2018 to 2020). The protocol used for the library was the immunoSEQ multiplex PCR assay. The clones in this table, taken by TCRdb from immuneACCESS, are in-frame only. Not every clone is retained; where verified, under half of the shortfall comes from an unresolved V gene, and the cause of the rest is unknown. The sample table contains 150,000 to 200,000 clones; only one count was recorded for 84% of them. The ten biggest clones cover less than 3.5% of the sample. The sequenced sample consisted of peripheral blood. The source is a woman of 80 years or more with COVID-19, enrolled during active disease.

The rearrangement links TRBV7-3 to TRBJ1-1; 8 positions agree with TRBD1. Germline V gives CDR1 SGHTA, CDR2 FQGTGA. V was clipped by 5 bases and J by 8 bases; unmatched bases: 4. The CDR3 has 12 amino acids. CDR3 protein: CASSRGQGEAFF. The CDR3 DNA reads as TGTGCCAGCAGCCGTGGACAGGGAGAAGCTTTCTTT.

J is TRBJ1-2 and V is TRBV12-5; 9 nucleotides align to TRBD1. The CDR3 is 17 amino acids. The V gene's germline CDR1 is LGHNT and CDR2 FRNRAP. Losses at the gene ends were 4 bases for V and 4 bases for J; bases not matched to a gene: 13. CDR3 bases: TGTGCTAGTGGTTCGTTTCTCGGGACAGGGTCTAGCTATGGCTACACCTTC. Protein product: CASGSFLGTGSSYGYTF.

The chain joins TRBV9 to TRBJ1-5; the D gene is possibly TRBD1 (6 bases). The V end lost 4 bases, the J end lost 4 bases, and 15 bases lay between the germline ends. In germline, CDR1 is SGDLS, CDR2 YYNGEE. The CDR3 covers 15 residues. CDR3 protein: CASSTRGGLNQPQHF. In DNA form, the CDR3 reads TGTGCCAGCAGCACCAGGGGAGGGCTTAATCAGCCCCAGCATTTT. Combining the CDR3 with reference TRBV9 and TRBJ1-5 gives the whole variable domain DSGVTQTPKHLITATGQRVTLRCSPRSGDLSVYWYQQSLDQGLQFLIQYYNGEERAKGNILERFSAQQFPDLHSELNLSSLELGDSALYFCASSTRGGLNQPQHFGDGTRLSIL.

This clone was picked up a small number of times. V gene TRBV19 combines with J gene TRBJ1-1, with TRBD1 matching over 8 bases. The length of the CDR3 is 14 residues. V shed 6 bases, J shed 4 bases, and the junction held 7 bases outside the gene matches. The germline V gene has CDR1 LNHDA and CDR2 SQIVND (reference sequence). CDR3 nucleotides: TGTGCCAGTAGACCCGACAGGGGTGGCACTGAAGCTTTCTTT. Protein product: CASRPDRGGTEAFF. Using reference TRBV19 and TRBJ1-1 for the parts outside the CDR3, the full variable domain is DGGITQSPKYLFRKEGQNVTLSCEQNLNHDAMYWYRQDPGQGLRLIYYSQIVNDFQKGDIAEGYSVSREKKESFPLTVTSAQKNPTAFYLCASRPDRGGTEAFFGQGTRLTVV.

This clone was seen once. The CDR3 DNA reads TGCGCCAGCAGGGAGGTAGCGGGGGGGGCCTACGAGCAGTACTTC. Translation: CASREVAGGAYEQYF. V gene TRBV10-2 combines with J gene TRBJ2-7, with 11 bases lining up with TRBD2. This CDR3 spans 15 amino acids. Trimming cost V 6 bases and J 2 bases; bases outside gene matches: 6. Germline V gives CDR1 WSHSY, CDR2 SAAADI.

The chain has TRBV5-4 and TRBJ2-7; D is possibly TRBD2 (6 bases). V lost 0 bases and J lost 5, with 12 bases in between. This CDR3 is built from 14 residues. Per germline, CDR1 SGHNT and CDR2 YYREEE (reference sequence). This chain's CDR3 is CASSLGDSPHEQYF. For the CDR3, the DNA is TGTGCCAGCAGCTTGGGGGACTCCCCCCACGAGCAGTACTTC. The full variable domain, with the rest looked up from reference TRBV5-4 and TRBJ2-7, is ETGVTQSPTHLIKTRGQQVTLRCSSQSGHNTVSWYQQALGQGPQFIFQYYREEENGRGNFPPRFSGLQFPNYSSELNVNALELDDSALYLCASSLGDSPHEQYFGPGTRLTVT.

The chain has TRBV28 and TRBJ1-2, with D unclear. This CDR3 contains 11 residues. Germline-derived CDR1 and CDR2 are MDHEN and SYDVKM. Trimming took off 3 bases at V and 7 bases at J, with 6 bases between the two ends. The CDR3, as DNA: TGTGCCAGCAGTTTTTCCAGTGGCTACACCTTC. It encodes CASSFSSGYTF.

This chain connects TRBV6-5 to TRBJ2-7; 7 bases are shared with TRBD2. This CDR3 has 15 amino acids. Germline assignment: CDR1 MNHEY and CDR2 SVGAGI. V gave up 1 base and J gave up 2 bases; unmatched junction bases: 5. CDR3 nucleotides: TGTGCCAGCAGTTACTTAGGACTAGATGCCTACGAGCAGTACTTC. It encodes CASSYLGLDAYEQYF.

In this sample, this clone turned up a few times. The V call is TRBV2, the J call TRBJ2-2; 7 nucleotides match TRBD2. The ends lost 2 bases at V and 7 bases at J; junction bases unmatched: 7. This CDR3 comprises 15 residues. Germline lookup yields CDR1 SNHLY and CDR2 FYNNEI. The CDR3 region is CASSESGRAGGELFF. CDR3 bases: TGTGCCAGCAGTGAAAGTGGGAGGGCTGGCGGGGAGCTGTTTTTT.

J is TRBJ2-1 and V is TRBV18, with 8 bases matching TRBD1. The CDR3 runs to 15 residues. Trimming removed 4 bases from V and 4 bases from J; junction bases left unmatched: 6. Germline V gene lookup returns CDR1 KGHSH and CDR2 LQKENI. Written as DNA, the CDR3 is TGTGCCAGCTCACGCCAGGGGGCGTCATACAATGAGCAGTTCTTC. Translating gives CASSRQGASYNEQFF.

The chain employs TRBV28 and TRBJ2-3; D is perhaps TRBD1 or TRBD2 (9 bases each). The V end was cut by 3 bases, the J end by 5 bases, with 24 bases between. Germline V CDR1 and CDR2: MDHEN, SYDVKM. This CDR3 is 18 amino acids long. CDR3 amino acids: CASSLGQGRREGGDTQYF. CDR3 in DNA: TGTGCCAGCAGTTTGGGACAGGGTAGGCGGGAGGGAGGAGATACGCAGTATTTT.

CDR3 residues: CASSPLGVAGEYEQYF. The DNA of the CDR3 is TGCGCCAGCAGCCCCCTCGGAGTCGCGGGAGAATACGAGCAGTACTTC. The chain carries TRBV5-1 and TRBJ2-7; TRBD2 matches 7 bases. The CDR3 sequence is 16 residues long. Germline CDR1 and CDR2: SGHRS and YFSETQ. V lost 4 bases and J lost 4; bases outside the gene matches: 14.

J is TRBJ1-1 and V is TRBV6-5; 8 bases align to TRBD1. CDR1 MNHEY and CDR2 SVGAGI come from the germline V gene. The CDR3 length is 15 residues. After removal of 7 bases from V and 0 bases from J, the junction contained 7 bases not matched to a gene. The chain's CDR3 is CASKTGGLMNTEAFF. The CDR3 bases are TGTGCCAGCAAAACAGGGGGTCTCATGAACACTGAAGCTTTCTTT.